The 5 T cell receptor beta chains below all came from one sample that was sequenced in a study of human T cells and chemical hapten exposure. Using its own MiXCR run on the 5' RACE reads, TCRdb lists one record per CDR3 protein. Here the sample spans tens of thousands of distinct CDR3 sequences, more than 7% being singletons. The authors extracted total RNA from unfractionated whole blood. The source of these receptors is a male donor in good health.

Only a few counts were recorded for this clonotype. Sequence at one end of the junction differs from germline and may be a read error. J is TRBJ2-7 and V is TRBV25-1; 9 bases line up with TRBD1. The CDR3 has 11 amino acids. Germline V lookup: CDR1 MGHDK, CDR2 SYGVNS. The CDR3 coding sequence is TGTGCCAGCAGTCAAGGGACAGGGATGCACTTC. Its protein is CASSQGTGMHF.

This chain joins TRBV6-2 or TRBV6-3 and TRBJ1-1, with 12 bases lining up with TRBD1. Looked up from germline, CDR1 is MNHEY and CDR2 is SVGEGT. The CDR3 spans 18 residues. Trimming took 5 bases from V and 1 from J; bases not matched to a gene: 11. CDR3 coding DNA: TGTGCCAGCAGTGCGAGGGACAGGGGGCACCGGTCGAACACTGAAGCTTTCTTT. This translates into CASSARDRGHRSNTEAFF.

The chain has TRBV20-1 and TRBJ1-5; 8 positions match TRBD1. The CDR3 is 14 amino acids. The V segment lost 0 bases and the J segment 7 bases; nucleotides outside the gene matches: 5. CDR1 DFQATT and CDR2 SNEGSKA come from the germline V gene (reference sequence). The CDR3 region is CSARDRGPRQPQHF. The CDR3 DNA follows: TGCAGTGCTAGAGACAGGGGGCCCCGGCAGCCCCAGCATTTT.

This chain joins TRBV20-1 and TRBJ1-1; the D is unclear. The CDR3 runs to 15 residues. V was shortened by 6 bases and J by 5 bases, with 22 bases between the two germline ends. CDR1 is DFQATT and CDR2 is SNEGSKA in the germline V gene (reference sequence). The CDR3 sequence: CSAPPGHPRRTEAFF. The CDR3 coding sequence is TGCAGTGCCCCTCCAGGCCACCCCAGAAGGACTGAAGCTTTCTTT.

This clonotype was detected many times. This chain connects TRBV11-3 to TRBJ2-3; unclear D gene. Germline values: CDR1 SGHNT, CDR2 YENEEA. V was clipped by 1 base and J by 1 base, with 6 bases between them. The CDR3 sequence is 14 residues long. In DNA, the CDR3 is TGTGCCAGCAGCTTAGGGCAGGGCACAGATACGCAGTATTTT. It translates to CASSLGQGTDTQYF.